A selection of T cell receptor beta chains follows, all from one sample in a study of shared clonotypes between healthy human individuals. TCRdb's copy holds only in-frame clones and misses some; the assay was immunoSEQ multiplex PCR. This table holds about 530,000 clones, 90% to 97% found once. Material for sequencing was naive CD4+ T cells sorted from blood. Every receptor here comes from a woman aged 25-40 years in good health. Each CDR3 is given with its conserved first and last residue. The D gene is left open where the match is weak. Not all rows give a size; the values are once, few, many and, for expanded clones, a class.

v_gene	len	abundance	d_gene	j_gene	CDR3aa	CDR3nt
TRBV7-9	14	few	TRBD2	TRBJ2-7	CASSTKAGAYEQYF	TGTGCCAGCAGCACGAAGGCGGGAGCCTACGAGCAGTACTTC
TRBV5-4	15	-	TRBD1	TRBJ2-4	CASSSGQGVKNIQYF	TGTGCCAGCAGCTCGGGACAGGGAGTTAAAAACATTCAGTACTTC
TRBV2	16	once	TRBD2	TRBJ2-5	CASTQEASGMGETQYF	TGTGCCAGCACCCAGGAGGCTAGCGGGATGGGGGAGACCCAGTACTTC
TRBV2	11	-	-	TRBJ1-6	CASRGYSPLHF	TGTGCCAGCAGGGGGTATTCACCCCTCCACTTT
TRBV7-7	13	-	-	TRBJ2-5	CASSLGGLETQYF	TGTGCCAGCAGCTTAGGGGGGCTTGAGACCCAGTACTTC
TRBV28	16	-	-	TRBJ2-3	CASSLVREWGADTQYF	TGTGCCAGCAGTTTAGTCCGGGAGTGGGGGGCAGATACGCAGTATTTT
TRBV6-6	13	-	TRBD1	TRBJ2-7	CASRQGANHEQYF	TGTGCCAGCCGACAGGGGGCGAACCACGAGCAGTACTTC
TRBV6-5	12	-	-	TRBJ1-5	CASSLRGGPQHF	TGTGCCAGCAGTTTAAGAGGAGGGCCCCAGCATTTT
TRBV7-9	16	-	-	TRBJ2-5	CASSSKDGGEIETQYF	TGTGCCAGCAGCTCCAAGGACGGGGGAGAGATAGAGACCCAGTACTTC
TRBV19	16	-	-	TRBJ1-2	CASSRSRGTRVYGYTF	TGTGCCAGTAGTAGATCCCGCGGGACGCGAGTTTATGGCTACACCTTC
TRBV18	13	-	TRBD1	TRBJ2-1	CASSRDRHNEQFF	TGTGCCAGCTCGCGGGACAGGCACAATGAGCAGTTCTTC
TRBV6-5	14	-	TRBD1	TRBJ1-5	CASRKQGSNQPQHF	TGTGCCAGCAGAAAACAGGGGAGCAATCAGCCCCAGCATTTT
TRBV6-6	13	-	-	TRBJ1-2	CASRDYREDGYTF	TGTGCCAGCAGAGACTACAGGGAGGATGGCTACACCTTC
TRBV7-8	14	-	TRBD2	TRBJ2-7	CASSLYRGGYEQYF	TGTGCCAGCAGCTTATACCGCGGGGGTTACGAGCAGTACTTC
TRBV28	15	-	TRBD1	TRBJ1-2	CASRNGQGAHDRYTF	TGTGCCAGCAGAAACGGACAGGGGGCGCATGATCGCTACACCTTC
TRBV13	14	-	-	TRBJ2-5	CASSSPRGSETQYF	TGTGCCAGCAGCTCCCCGAGGGGTTCGGAGACCCAGTACTTC
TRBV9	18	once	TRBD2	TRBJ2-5	CASSPGGAGGPVQETQYF	TGTGCCAGCAGTCCTGGCGGAGCGGGAGGGCCAGTCCAAGAGACCCAGTACTTC
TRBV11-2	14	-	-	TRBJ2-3	CASSSPREGDTQYF	TGTGCCAGCAGCTCGCCGCGAGAGGGAGATACGCAGTATTTT
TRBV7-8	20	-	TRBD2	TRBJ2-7	CASSLERIPLAGEFSYEQYF	TGTGCCAGCAGCTTAGAACGGATCCCTCTAGCGGGCGAATTTTCCTACGAGCAGTACTTC
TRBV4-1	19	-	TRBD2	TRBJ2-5	CASSQDSPRLAGEEETQYF	TGCGCCAGCAGCCAAGATTCTCCACGACTAGCGGGAGAGGAAGAGACCCAGTACTTC
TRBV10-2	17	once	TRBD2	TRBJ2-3	CASSDGGGIPSTDTQYF	TGCGCCAGCAGTGATGGCGGGGGGATCCCTAGCACAGATACGCAGTATTTT
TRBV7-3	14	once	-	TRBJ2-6	CASSLSSGANVLTF	TGTGCCAGCAGCTTAAGCTCTGGGGCCAACGTCCTGACTTTC
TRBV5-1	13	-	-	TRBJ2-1	CASSLDQYNEQFF	TGCGCCAGCAGCTTGGATCAATACAATGAGCAGTTCTTC
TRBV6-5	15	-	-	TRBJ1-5	CASSPTGPTNQPQHF	TGTGCCAGCAGCCCGACCGGGCCCACCAATCAGCCCCAGCATTTT
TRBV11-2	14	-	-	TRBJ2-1	CASSRAPADHEQFF	TGTGCCAGCAGCAGGGCGCCTGCCGATCATGAGCAGTTCTTC
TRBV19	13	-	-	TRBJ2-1	CASSLWFGNEQFF	TGTGCCAGTAGTTTGTGGTTCGGCAATGAGCAGTTCTTC
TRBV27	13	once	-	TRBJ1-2	CASKSGGARGYTF	TGTGCCAGCAAATCGGGGGGGGCGCGGGGCTACACCTTC
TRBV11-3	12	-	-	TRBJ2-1	CASSLYGDGQFF	TGTGCCAGCAGCTTATACGGCGATGGGCAGTTCTTC
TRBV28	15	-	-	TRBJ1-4	CASSGPVATNEKLFF	TGTGCCAGCAGCGGCCCAGTCGCAACTAATGAAAAACTGTTTTTT